The present TCR beta chain was sequenced within a study of T cell repertoires in cytomegalovirus infection. Study in general: CMV epitopes that were recently identified and HLA-C-restricted were used alongside well-studied HLA-B-restricted ones. Notes on the study in general: Carriage of CMV together with the relevant HLA was identifiable through cumulative public TCR beta family frequency.

Turning to this clonotype: Its antigen is not identified.

V lost 4 bases, J lost 9 bases, and 16 bases lay in between. Germline loops: CDR1 SGDLS, CDR2 YYNGEE. The CDR3 is made up of 14 amino acids. Via MiXCR, TCRdb re-called the reads, giving one row per CDR3 protein. The table lists roughly 920,000 distinct CDR3 sequences, about a third of them singletons. The source was cultured CD8+ T cells from PBMCs, collected from culture after CMV antigen stimulation. The sequence came from a human donor in good health (CMV status not recorded). Some clones in this sample may be carry-over from other donors' samples. The V call is TRBV9, the J call TRBJ2-2, with D unresolved. The DNA of the CDR3 is TGTGCCAGCAGCCCCCCCGGACGTCAATGGGAGCTGTTTTTT. Protein product: CASSPPGRQWELFF.